This is a list of T cell receptor beta chains from one sample in a study of blood T cell repertoires in COVID-19. Produced via immunoSEQ multiplex PCR; TCRdb's table is partial and in-frame only. The sample shows about 92,000 clones, around 82% of them seen only once. Sequences were obtained from peripheral blood. The receptors come from a man aged 45-65 years who had recovered from COVID-19. Both conserved end residues are part of each CDR3. The D gene is left open where the match is weak. Rows give clone size only sometimes, using once, few, many, or a class for an expanded clone.

d_gene	v_gene	abundance	j_gene	CDR3aa	CDR3nt
TRBD1	TRBV7-8	.	TRBJ1-1	CASSLAGSDREAFF	TGTGCCAGCAGCTTAGCGGGGTCGGACAGGGAAGCTTTCTTT
TRBD2	TRBV11-2	.	TRBJ2-1	CASSKTSGSIREQFF	TGTGCCAGCAGCAAGACTAGCGGGAGTATCCGGGAGCAGTTCTTC
.	TRBV10-2	.	TRBJ1-5	CASSDPTNQPQHF	TGCGCCAGCAGTGACCCCACTAATCAGCCCCAGCATTTT
.	TRBV4-2	.	TRBJ1-1	CASSQTGGNTEAFF	TGTGCCAGCAGCCAAACCGGCGGAAACACTGAAGCTTTCTTT
.	TRBV19	.	TRBJ2-2	CASLKTGRNTGELFF	TGTGCCAGTTTAAAAACAGGGAGGAACACCGGGGAGCTGTTTTTT
.	TRBV25-1	.	TRBJ2-3	CASSASRTTDTQYF	TGTGCCAGCAGTGCCTCTAGAACGACAGATACGCAGTATTTT
.	TRBV4-1	.	TRBJ1-1	CASSQDGRDTEAFF	TGCGCCAGCAGCCAAGACGGGAGGGACACTGAAGCTTTCTTT
.	TRBV5-5	.	TRBJ2-7	CASSSSSWDEQYF	TGTGCCAGCAGTTCCAGTAGCTGGGACGAGCAGTACTTC
TRBD1	TRBV5-1	.	TRBJ1-1	CASSGRDRGTEAFF	TGCGCCAGCAGCGGCCGGGACAGGGGGACTGAAGCTTTCTTT
.	TRBV20-1	.	TRBJ1-2	CSASEVVGYTF	TGCAGTGCCAGTGAAGTAGTCGGCTACACCTTC
.	TRBV6-5	.	TRBJ2-2	CASSYGSLANTGELFF	TGTGCCAGCAGTTACGGTTCTCTAGCGAACACCGGGGAGCTGTTTTTT
.	TRBV7-8	.	TRBJ2-7	CASSPLGEQYF	TGTGCCAGCAGCCCCCTCGGCGAGCAGTACTTC
TRBD1	TRBV19	.	TRBJ2-1	CASSRQGRGNEQFF	TGTGCCAGTAGTAGACAGGGCAGGGGGAATGAGCAGTTCTTC
.	TRBV12-3/TRBV12-4	.	TRBJ1-2	CASSFAGTYGYTF	TGTGCCAGCAGTTTCGCCGGTACTTATGGCTACACCTTC
.	TRBV15	once	TRBJ1-5	CATSRAGSNQPQHF	TGTGCCACCAGCAGAGCAGGTAGCAATCAGCCCCAGCATTTT
.	TRBV10-3	.	TRBJ1-1	CAISPGGGNTEAFF	TGTGCCATCAGCCCGGGGGGGGGAAACACTGAAGCTTTCTTT
.	TRBV10-3	.	TRBJ2-1	CAISNKGGEGEQFF	TGTGCCATCAGCAACAAAGGGGGGGAGGGAGAGCAGTTCTTC
TRBD1	TRBV5-1	.	TRBJ2-7	CASSRGQGGPYEQYF	TGCGCCAGCAGCCGAGGACAGGGGGGACCCTACGAGCAGTACTTC
TRBD1	TRBV6-5	.	TRBJ1-5	CASSRDRGQPQHF	TGTGCCAGCAGCCGGGACAGGGGTCAGCCCCAGCATTTT
.	TRBV7-3	.	TRBJ2-1	CASSLQAYNEQFF	TGTGCCAGCAGCTTACAGGCCTACAATGAGCAGTTCTTC
TRBD2	TRBV6-2/TRBV6-3	few	TRBJ2-2	CASSYGGAGELFF	TGTGCCAGCAGTTACGGGGGGGCCGGGGAGCTGTTTTTT
.	TRBV19	.	TRBJ1-5	CASSIRGGGNQPQHF	TGTGCCAGTAGTATTAGGGGCGGGGGCAATCAGCCCCAGCATTTT
TRBD1	TRBV19	.	TRBJ2-2	CAATGNVRSTGELFF	TGTGCCGCGACAGGGAACGTTAGGAGCACCGGGGAGCTGTTTTTT
.	TRBV5-1	once	TRBJ1-4	CASSLDSLNEKLFF	TGCGCCAGCAGCTTGGACAGCCTTAATGAAAAACTGTTTTTT